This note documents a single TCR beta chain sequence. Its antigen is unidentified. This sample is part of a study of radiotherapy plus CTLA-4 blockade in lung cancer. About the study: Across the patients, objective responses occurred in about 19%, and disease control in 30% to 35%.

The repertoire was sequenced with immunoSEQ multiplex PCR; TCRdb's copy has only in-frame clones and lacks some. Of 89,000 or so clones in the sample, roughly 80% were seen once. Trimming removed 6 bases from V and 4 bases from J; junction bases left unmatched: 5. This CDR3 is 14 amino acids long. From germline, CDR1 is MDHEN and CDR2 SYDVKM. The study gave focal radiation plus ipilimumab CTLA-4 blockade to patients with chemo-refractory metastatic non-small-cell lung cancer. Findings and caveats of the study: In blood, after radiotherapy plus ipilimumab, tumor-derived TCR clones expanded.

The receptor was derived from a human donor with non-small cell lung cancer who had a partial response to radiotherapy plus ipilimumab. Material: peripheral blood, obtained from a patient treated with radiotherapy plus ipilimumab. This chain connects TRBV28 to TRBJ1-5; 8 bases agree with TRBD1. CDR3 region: CASRATGGNQPQHF. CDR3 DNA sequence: TGTGCCAGCAGGGCTACAGGGGGGAATCAGCCCCAGCATTTT.